The table lists the clone carrying this TCR beta chain with a few counts. Its antigen remains unknown. Per germline, CDR1 LGHDT and CDR2 YNNKEL (reference sequence). The CDR3 totals 17 residues. Unmatched junction bases numbered 6, after V lost 4 bases and J lost 2 bases. The sample originates from a study of blood T cells in healthy people across ages. Whole-study findings and limits: Possibly confounding the expanded clonotype changes was the fact that donor CMV status was unknown.

The authors extracted at least 5.5 micrograms of total RNA per sample. A second PCR, run for roughly 6 to 11 cycles, used a sample-barcoded 5' primer plus a J-beta primer mix. TCRdb itself ran the 5' RACE reads through MiXCR, one entry per CDR3 protein. This table holds 800,000 or so distinct CDR3 sequences, 20% to 30% found once. These data are also associated with another study on T cells of mothers and their children. Per that study: In unrelated and related pairs, TCR recombination output is shaped in a similar way by thymic selection. There was no detection of any persistent microchimeric T cell clones.

This clonotype was sampled from a boy between 10 and 17 years old in good health. Specimen: blood. The V call is TRBV3-1, the J call TRBJ2-3, with TRBD2 matching over 13 bases. The CDR3 region has the DNA TGTGCCAGCAGCCCTAGGACTAGCGGGAGTCTCACAGATACGCAGTATTTT. It is translated as CASSPRTSGSLTDTQYF.